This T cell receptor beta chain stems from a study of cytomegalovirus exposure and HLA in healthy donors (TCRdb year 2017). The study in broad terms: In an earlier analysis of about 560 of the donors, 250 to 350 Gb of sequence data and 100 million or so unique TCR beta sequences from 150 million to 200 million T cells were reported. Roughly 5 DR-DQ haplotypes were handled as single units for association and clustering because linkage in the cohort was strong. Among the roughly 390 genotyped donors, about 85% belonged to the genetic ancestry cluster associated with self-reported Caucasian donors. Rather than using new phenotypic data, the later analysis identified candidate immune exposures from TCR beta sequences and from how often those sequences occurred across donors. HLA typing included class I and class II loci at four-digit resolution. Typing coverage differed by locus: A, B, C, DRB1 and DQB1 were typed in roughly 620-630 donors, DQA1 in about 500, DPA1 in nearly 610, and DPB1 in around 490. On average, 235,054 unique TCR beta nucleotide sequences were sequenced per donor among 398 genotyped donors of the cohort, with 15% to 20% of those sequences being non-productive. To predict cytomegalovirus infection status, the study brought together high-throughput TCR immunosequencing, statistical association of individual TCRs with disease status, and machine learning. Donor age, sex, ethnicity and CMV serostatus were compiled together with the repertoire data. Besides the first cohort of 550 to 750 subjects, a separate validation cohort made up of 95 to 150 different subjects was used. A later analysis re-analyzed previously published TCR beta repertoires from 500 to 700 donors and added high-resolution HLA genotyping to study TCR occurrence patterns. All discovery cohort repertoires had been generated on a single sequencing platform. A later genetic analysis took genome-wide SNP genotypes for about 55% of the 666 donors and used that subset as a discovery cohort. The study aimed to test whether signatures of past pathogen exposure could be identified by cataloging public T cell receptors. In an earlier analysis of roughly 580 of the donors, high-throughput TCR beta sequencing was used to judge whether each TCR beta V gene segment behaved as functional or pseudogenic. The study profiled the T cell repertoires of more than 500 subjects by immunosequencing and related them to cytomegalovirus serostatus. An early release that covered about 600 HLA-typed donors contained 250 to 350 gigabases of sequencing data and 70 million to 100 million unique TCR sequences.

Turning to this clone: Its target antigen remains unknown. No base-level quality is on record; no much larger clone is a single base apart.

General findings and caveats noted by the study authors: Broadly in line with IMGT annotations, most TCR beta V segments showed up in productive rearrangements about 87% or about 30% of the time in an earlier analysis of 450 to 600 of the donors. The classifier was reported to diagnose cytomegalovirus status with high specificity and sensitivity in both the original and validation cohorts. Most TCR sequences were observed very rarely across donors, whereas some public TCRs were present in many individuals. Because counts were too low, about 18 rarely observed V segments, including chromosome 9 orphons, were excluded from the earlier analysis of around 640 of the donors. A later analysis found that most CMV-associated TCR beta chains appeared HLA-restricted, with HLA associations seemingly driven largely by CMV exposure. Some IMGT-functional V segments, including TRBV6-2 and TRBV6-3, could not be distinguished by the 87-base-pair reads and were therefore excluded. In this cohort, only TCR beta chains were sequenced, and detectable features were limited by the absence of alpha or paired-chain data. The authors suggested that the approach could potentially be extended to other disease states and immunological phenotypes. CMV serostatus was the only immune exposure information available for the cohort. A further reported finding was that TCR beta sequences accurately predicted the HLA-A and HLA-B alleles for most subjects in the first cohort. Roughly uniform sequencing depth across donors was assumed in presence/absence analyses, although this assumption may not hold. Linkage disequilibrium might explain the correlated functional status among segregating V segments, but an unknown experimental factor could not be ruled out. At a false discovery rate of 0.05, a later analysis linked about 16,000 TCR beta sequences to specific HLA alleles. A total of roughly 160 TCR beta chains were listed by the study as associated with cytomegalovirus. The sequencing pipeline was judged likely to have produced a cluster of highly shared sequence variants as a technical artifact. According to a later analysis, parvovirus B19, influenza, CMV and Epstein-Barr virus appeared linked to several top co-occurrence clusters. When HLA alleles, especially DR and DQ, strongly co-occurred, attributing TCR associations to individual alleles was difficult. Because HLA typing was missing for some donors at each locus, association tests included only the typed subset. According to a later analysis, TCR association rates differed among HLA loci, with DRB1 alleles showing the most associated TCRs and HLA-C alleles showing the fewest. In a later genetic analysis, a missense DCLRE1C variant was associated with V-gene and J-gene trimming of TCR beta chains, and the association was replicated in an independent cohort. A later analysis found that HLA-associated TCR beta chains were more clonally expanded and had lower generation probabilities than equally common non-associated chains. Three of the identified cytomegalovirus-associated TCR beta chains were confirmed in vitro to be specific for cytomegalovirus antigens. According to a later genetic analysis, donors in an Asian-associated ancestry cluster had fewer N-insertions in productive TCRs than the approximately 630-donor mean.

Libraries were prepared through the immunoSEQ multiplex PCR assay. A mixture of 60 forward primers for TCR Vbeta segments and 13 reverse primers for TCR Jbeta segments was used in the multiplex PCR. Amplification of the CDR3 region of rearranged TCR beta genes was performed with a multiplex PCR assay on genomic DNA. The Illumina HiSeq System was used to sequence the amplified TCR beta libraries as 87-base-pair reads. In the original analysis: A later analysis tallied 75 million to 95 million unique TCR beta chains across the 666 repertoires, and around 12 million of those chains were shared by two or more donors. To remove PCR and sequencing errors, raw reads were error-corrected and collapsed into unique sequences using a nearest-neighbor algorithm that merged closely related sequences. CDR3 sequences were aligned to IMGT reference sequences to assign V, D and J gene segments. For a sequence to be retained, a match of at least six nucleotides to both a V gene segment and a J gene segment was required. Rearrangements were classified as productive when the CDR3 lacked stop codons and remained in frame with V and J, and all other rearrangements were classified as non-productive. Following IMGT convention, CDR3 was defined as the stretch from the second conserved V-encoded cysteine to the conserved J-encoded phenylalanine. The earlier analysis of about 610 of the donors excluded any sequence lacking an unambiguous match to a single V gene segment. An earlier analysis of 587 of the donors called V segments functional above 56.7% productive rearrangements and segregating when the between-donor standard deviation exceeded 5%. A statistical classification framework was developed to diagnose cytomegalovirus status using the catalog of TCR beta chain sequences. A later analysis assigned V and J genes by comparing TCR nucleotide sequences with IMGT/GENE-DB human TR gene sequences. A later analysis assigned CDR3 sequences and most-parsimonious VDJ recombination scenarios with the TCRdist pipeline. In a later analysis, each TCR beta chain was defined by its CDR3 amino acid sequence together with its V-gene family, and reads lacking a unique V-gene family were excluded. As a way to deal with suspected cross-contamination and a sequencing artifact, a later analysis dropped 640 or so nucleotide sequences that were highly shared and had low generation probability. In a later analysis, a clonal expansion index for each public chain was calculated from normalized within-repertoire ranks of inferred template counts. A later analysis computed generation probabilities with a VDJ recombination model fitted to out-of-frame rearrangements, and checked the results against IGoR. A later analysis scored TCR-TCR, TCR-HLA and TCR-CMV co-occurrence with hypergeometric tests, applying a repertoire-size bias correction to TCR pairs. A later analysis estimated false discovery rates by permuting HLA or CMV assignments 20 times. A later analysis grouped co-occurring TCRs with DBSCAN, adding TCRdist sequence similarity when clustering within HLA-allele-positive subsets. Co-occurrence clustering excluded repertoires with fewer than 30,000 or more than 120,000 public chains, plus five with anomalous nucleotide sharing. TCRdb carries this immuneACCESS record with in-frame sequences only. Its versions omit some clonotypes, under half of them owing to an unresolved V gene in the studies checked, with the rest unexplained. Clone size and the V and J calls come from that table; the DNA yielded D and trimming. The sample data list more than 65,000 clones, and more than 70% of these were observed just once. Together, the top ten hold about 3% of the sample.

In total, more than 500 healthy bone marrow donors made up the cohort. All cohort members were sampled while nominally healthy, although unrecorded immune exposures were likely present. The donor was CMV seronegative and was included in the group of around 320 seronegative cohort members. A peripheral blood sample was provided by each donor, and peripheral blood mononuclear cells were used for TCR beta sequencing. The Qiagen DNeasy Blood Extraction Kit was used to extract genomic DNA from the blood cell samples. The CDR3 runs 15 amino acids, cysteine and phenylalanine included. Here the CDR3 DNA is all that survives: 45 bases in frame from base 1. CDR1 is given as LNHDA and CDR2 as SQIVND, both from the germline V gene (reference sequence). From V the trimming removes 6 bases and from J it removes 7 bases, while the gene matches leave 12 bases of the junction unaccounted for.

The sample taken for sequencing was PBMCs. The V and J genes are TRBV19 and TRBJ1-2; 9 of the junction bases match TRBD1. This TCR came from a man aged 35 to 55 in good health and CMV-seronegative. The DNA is TGTGCCAGTAGAGGAATGGACAGGGGCCTCTCTGGCTACACCTTC. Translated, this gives CASRGMDRGLSGYTF.